This TCR beta chain was sequenced in a study of shared clonotypes between healthy human individuals. Study observations and caveats: Some clonotypes were shared by all four sorted-subset donors, while others were not shared. The non-shared ones had lower generation probabilities than the shared ones.

Some clones are missing from TCRdb's copy, which holds only in-frame ones; the method was immunoSEQ multiplex PCR. The repertoire includes under 2.5 million clones, 85% to 95% of them detected once, and 0.37% sits in the top ten. V lost 2 bases and J 0 bases, leaving 13 bases between the germline ends. This CDR3 is 16 amino acids long. Germline V gives CDR1 KGHSH, CDR2 LQKENI. With respect to this clone: The antigen is not known.

The receptor was isolated from a man aged 18 to 30 in good health. Some clones in this sample may be carry-over from other donors' samples. This chain connects TRBV18 to TRBJ1-1; D is possibly TRBD1 (5 bases). Sequenced: naive CD4+ T cells from PBMCs. The subset was: CD45RA+ positively selected. CDR3 amino acids: CASSPGLGTVNTEAFF. The CDR3, as DNA: TGTGCCAGCTCACCAGGGTTAGGGACGGTGAACACTGAAGCTTTCTTT.